Following are 25 T cell receptor beta chains from one sample sequenced in a study of human T cells and chemical hapten exposure. This sample's time point: pre-sensitization, week 0. Treatment defined: therapeutic diphenylcyclopropenone sensitization with weekly scalp DPC. TCRdb re-analysed the RACE reads in MiXCR, keeping a single row per CDR3 protein. The repertoire holds approximately 370,000 distinct CDR3 sequences, with about 5% as singletons. Specimen: whole blood, collected in connection with sensitization to the hapten diphenylcyclopropenone (DPC). Receptor source: a woman in her late teens or twenties with alopecia areata. Some clones in this sample may be carry-over from other donors' samples.

The chain uses TRBV11-1 and TRBJ2-3; a weak D match, TRBD1 (6 bases). The CDR3 has 15 residues. Looked up from germline, CDR1 is SGHAT and CDR2 is FQDESV (reference sequence). V was pared by 0 bases and J by 2 bases, with 9 bases between. The CDR3 here is CASSLAQGITDTQYF. The CDR3 DNA sequence: TGTGCCAGCAGCTTAGCGCAGGGGATCACAGATACGCAGTATTTT. The whole variable domain, remainder taken from reference TRBV11-1 and TRBJ2-3, is EAEVAQSPRYKITEKSQAVAFWCDPISGHATLYWYRQILGQGPELLVQFQDESVVDDSQLPKDRFSAERLKGVDSTLKIQPAELGDSAMYLCASSLAQGITDTQYFGPGTRLTVL.

The CDR3 reads CASSLGRIIGEQFF. The CDR3, as DNA: TGTGCCAGCAGCTTAGGCCGAATAATCGGTGAGCAGTTCTTC. The genes are TRBV7-2 and TRBJ2-1; the D is unclear. The CDR3 consists of 14 residues. Germline V gene data show CDR1 as SGHTA and CDR2 as FQGNSA. The V gene lost 1 base and the J gene lost 9 bases, with 13 bases spanning the gap.

This clonotype was observed many times. The gene calls are TRBV10-3 and TRBJ1-1, with D possibly matching TRBD1 (6 bases). Germline values: CDR1 ENHRY, CDR2 SYGVKD. This CDR3 is 13 amino acids long. Trimming removed 6 bases from V and 6 bases from J, with 14 bases in between. The CDR3 DNA follows: TGTGCCATCAGGGGGTCAGGGGACCCTGAAGCTTTCTTT. Its translation is CAIRGSGDPEAFF.

This clonotype has just a few counts. The rearrangement joins TRBV5-1 to TRBJ1-4, with TRBD1 as a possible D gene (5 bases). The CDR3 extends over 14 amino acids. Deletions cut 1 base from V and 3 bases from J, with 7 bases between. In germline, CDR1 is SGHRS, CDR2 YFSETQ. The CDR3 region is CASSLTGSNEKLFF. Written as DNA, the CDR3 is TGCGCCAGCAGCTTGACAGGTTCTAATGAAAAACTGTTTTTT.

The rearrangement uses TRBV20-1 and TRBJ1-1; D unclear. Germline V gene sequence: CDR1 DFQATT, CDR2 SNEGSKA (reference sequence). The CDR3 runs 12 residues. Trimming took off 7 bases at V and 4 bases at J, with 13 bases between the two ends. The CDR3 spells CSVKSGSTEAFF. The CDR3 bases are TGCAGTGTTAAGTCGGGGAGCACTGAAGCTTTCTTT.

This clonotype was found a few times. CDR3 loop: CARDNSYGYTF. The DNA for the CDR3 is TGTGCCAGAGACAACAGCTATGGCTACACCTTC. The gene calls are TRBV2 and TRBJ1-2, with D unresolved. V was pared by 9 bases and J by 4 bases, with 9 bases between. Germline CDR1 is SNHLY and CDR2 is FYNNEI. The CDR3 contains 11 residues.

The sample holds a few counts of this clonotype. This sequence joins TRBV5-1 and TRBJ2-7; D is unclear. Per the germline V gene, CDR1 is SGHRS and CDR2 is YFSETQ. Trimming left V 0 bases short and J 2 bases short, with 9 bases between. The CDR3 runs to 14 residues. The CDR3 DNA reads TGCGCCAGCAGCTTGGGGCAGTCAACCTACGAGCAGTACTTC. Protein: CASSLGQSTYEQYF. Full variable domain (remainder filled in from reference TRBV5-1 and TRBJ2-7): KAGVTQTPRYLIKTRGQQVTLSCSPISGHRSVSWYQQTPGQGLQFLFEYFSETQRNKGNFPGRFSGRQFSNSRSEMNVSTLELGDSALYLCASSLGQSTYEQYFGPGTRLTVT.

This clonotype was detected a few times. This chain uses TRBV6-1 with TRBJ1-2; 10 bases are a match to TRBD1. Trimming took 3 bases from V and 6 from J; bases not matched to a gene: 16. The CDR3 spans 18 residues. Germline-derived CDR1 and CDR2 are MNHNS and SASEGT. For the CDR3, the DNA is TGTGCCAGCAGTGAGACCCCTAGGGGACAGGGGATGATACATGGCTACACCTTC. It encodes CASSETPRGQGMIHGYTF.

This chain links TRBV5-1 with TRBJ1-5, with TRBD1 matching over 7 bases. Germline V gene data show CDR1 as SGHRS and CDR2 as YFSETQ. V dropped 5 bases and J dropped 0; count of bases not matched to a gene: 5. CDR3 length equals 15 residues. Written as DNA, the CDR3 is TGCGCCAGCAGGAGGACAGGTGATAGCAATCAGCCCCAGCATTTT. It codes for CASRRTGDSNQPQHF.

This clonotype was seen at least ten times. This chain uses TRBV5-1 with TRBJ1-1, with 7 bases identical to TRBD1. CDR1 and CDR2 from the germline V gene are SGHRS and YFSETQ. After removal of 2 bases from V and 0 bases from J, the junction contained 7 bases not matched to a gene. The CDR3 spans 16 residues. The CDR3 region has the DNA TGCGCCAGCAGCTTACAGGGGCCCGATATGAACACTGAAGCTTTCTTT. This gives the protein CASSLQGPDMNTEAFF.

The chain employs TRBV29-1 and TRBJ1-2; the match to TRBD1 covers 9 bases. The V segment lost 3 bases and the J segment 1 base; nucleotides outside the gene matches: 0. This CDR3 is 13 amino acids long. The germline CDR1 and CDR2 sequences are SQVTM and ANQGSEA. The CDR3 DNA reads as TGCAGCGTTGAGGACAGGGGTAACTATGGCTACACCTTC. Protein sequence: CSVEDRGNYGYTF.

This clonotype was seen at least ten times. This chain connects TRBV9 to TRBJ1-1; unclear D gene. V gave up 0 bases and J gave up 5 bases, with 11 bases separating them. Germline CDR1 is SGDLS and CDR2 is YYNGEE. This CDR3 comprises 14 residues. The CDR3 loop is CASSVAMGSTEAFF. CDR3 bases: TGTGCCAGCAGCGTAGCTATGGGAAGTACTGAAGCTTTCTTT.

This clonotype has a handful of counts. This chain uses TRBV7-2 with TRBJ1-2, with a weak D call TRBD1 (6 bases). The V end lost 6 bases, the J end lost 1 base, and 18 bases lay between the germline ends. The V gene's germline CDR1 is SGHTA and CDR2 FQGNSA. The CDR3 contains 16 residues. For the CDR3, the DNA is TGTGCCAGCAGGGGGCCGGGGGGCCTCTTTAACTATGGCTACACCTTC. It is translated as CASRGPGGLFNYGYTF.

The chain has TRBV6-5 and TRBJ1-5; TRBD1 agrees at 8 bases. CDR3 length: 18 residues. The ends lost 4 bases at V and 4 bases at J; junction bases unmatched: 15. The germline gives CDR1 MNHEY, CDR2 SVGAGI. CDR3: CASSWTPPTGAENQPQHF. In DNA form, the CDR3 reads TGTGCCAGCAGTTGGACCCCCCCGACAGGGGCGGAGAATCAGCCCCAGCATTTT.

This clonotype has only a few counts. The V and J genes are TRBV25-1 and TRBJ2-7; D could derive from TRBD1 or TRBD2 (6 bases each). CDR1 and CDR2 (germline): MGHDK, SYGVNS. V gave up 11 bases and J gave up 4 bases, with 21 bases separating them. This CDR3 contains 14 residues. In DNA, the CDR3 is TGTGCCCTCCCCGGGGGCACGAAAGAGTACGAGCAGTACTTC. Amino acids: CALPGGTKEYEQYF.

This clonotype was seen at least ten times. The V gene is TRBV12-3 or TRBV12-4, the J gene TRBJ1-6; a weak D match, TRBD1 (6 bases). V was trimmed by 2 bases and J by 9 bases, leaving 20 bases between them. There are 17 residues in the CDR3. CDR3 residues: CASSLQWGGGGRSPLHF. CDR3 nucleotide sequence: TGTGCCAGCAGTTTACAATGGGGAGGAGGGGGACGTTCACCCCTCCACTTT.

The chain combines TRBV6-5 with TRBJ2-3, with D tentatively TRBD2 (5 bases). V shed 3 bases and J shed 6 bases, with 13 bases lying between them. The germline CDR1 and CDR2 sequences are MNHEY and SVGAGI. There are 14 residues in the CDR3. CDR3 protein: CASSYTEDADTQYF. The CDR3 nucleotides are TGTGCCAGCAGTTATACGGAGGATGCGGATACGCAGTATTTT.

This clonotype has just a few counts. The V and J genes are TRBV29-1 and TRBJ2-5; possibly TRBD2 for D (7 bases). The germline V gene encodes CDR1 SQVTM and CDR2 ANQGSEA. Trimming removed 7 bases from V and 3 bases from J, with 12 bases in between. The CDR3 length is 12 residues. The CDR3 reads CSGGGQKETQYF. In nucleotides, the CDR3 is TGCAGCGGCGGGGGACAAAAAGAGACCCAGTACTTC.

This clonotype was seen repeatedly, ten times or more. The chain couples TRBV4-2 to TRBJ1-3; D unclear. CDR3 length equals 16 residues. Trimming left V 0 bases short and J 0 bases short, with 9 bases between. The germline V gene encodes CDR1 LGHNA and CDR2 YNFKEQ. The DNA of the CDR3 is TGTGCCAGCAGCCAAGACCACCGAAGCTCTGGAAACACCATATATTTT. This sequence encodes CASSQDHRSSGNTIYF.

This clonotype was seen only a few times. An end of the junction differs from the germline gene, which may be a read error. The V and J genes are TRBV3-1 and TRBJ2-3, with D tentatively TRBD1 or TRBD2 (5 bases each). The CDR3 covers 11 residues. Germline assignment: CDR1 LGHDT and CDR2 YNNKEL (reference sequence). Here the CDR3 DNA reads TGTGCCAGCAGCCAAGCAGGGACGGCGAATTTT. This encodes CASSQAGTANF.

A few counts support this clonotype. The chain recombines TRBV5-1 with TRBJ1-4; D might be TRBD1 (5 bases). V shed 4 bases and J shed 8 bases, with 15 bases lying between them. The germline gives CDR1 SGHRS, CDR2 YFSETQ. The CDR3 covers 14 residues. The CDR3 is CASSIQGRKEKLFF. The CDR3 bases are TGCGCCAGCAGCATTCAGGGCCGTAAGGAAAAACTGTTTTTT.

The table lists this clonotype with many counts. V and J are TRBV5-6 and TRBJ2-7, with D hard to call. Germline V CDR1 and CDR2: SGHDT, YYEEEE. The CDR3 runs 12 residues. Trimming shortened V by 2 bases and J by 2 bases, and 5 bases separated the two germline ends. The CDR3 sequence: CASSFSPYEQYF. In DNA, the CDR3 is TGTGCCAGCAGCTTTAGCCCCTACGAGCAGTACTTC.

This clonotype showed up many times. This chain uses TRBV6-2 or TRBV6-3 with TRBJ2-5; tentatively, D is TRBD2 (6 bases). Germline values: CDR1 MNHEY, CDR2 SVGEGT. The CDR3 length is 16 residues. Trimming took 7 bases from V and 1 from J, leaving 19 bases between them. CDR3 sequence: CASKTTGGALQETQYF. In nucleotides, the CDR3 is TGTGCCAGCAAAACGACCGGCGGGGCCCTCCAAGAGACCCAGTACTTC.

This clonotype was counted many times. This chain links TRBV27 with TRBJ2-3; D gene ambiguous. Germline-derived CDR1 and CDR2 are MNHEY and SMNVEV (reference sequence). Trimming cost V 3 bases and J 8 bases, with 15 bases left between them. The CDR3 extends over 14 amino acids. The CDR3 loop reads CASSFRAIQGTQYF. Here the CDR3 DNA reads TGTGCCAGCAGTTTCCGGGCAATTCAAGGTACGCAGTATTTT.

This clonotype came up many times. The CDR3 bases are TGCAGTGCTAGAGCTTTCACAAACACTGAAGCTTTCTTT. It yields the protein CSARAFTNTEAFF. This rearrangement joins TRBV20-1 to TRBJ1-1; D ambiguous. The V gene's germline CDR1 is DFQATT and CDR2 SNEGSKA (reference sequence). The CDR3 is 13 amino acids. Between the trimmed V and J ends, which lost 1 base and 2 bases, there was a span of 8 bases.